The rows below give T cell receptor beta chains drawn from one sample of a study of blood T cell repertoires in COVID-19. Measured with immunoSEQ multiplex PCR; TCRdb has only the in-frame clones, and not every one. The sample lists under 300,000 clones; 65% to 85% were seen once. Sample: peripheral blood. These receptors originate from a human donor in a cohort sampled during active COVID-19. The CDR3 runs from the conserved cysteine through the conserved F or W.

V gene: TRBV5-1
J gene: TRBJ1-1
CDR3 protein: CASSHKDSEAFF

V gene: TRBV11-3
J gene: TRBJ2-1
CDR3 protein: CASSQGANYNEQFF

V gene: TRBV10-3
J gene: TRBJ2-7
CDR3 protein: CAISDPGGQFEQYF

V gene: TRBV6-1
J gene: TRBJ1-2
CDR3 protein: CASSERGYYGYTF

V gene: TRBV2
J gene: TRBJ1-1
CDR3 protein: CASRQGGGTEAFF

V gene: TRBV7-6
J gene: TRBJ1-4
CDR3 protein: CASSLRGTGDEKLFF

V gene: TRBV29-1
J gene: TRBJ1-2
CDR3 protein: CSVKTGNYGYTF

V gene: TRBV19
J gene: TRBJ1-4
CDR3 protein: CASSDRPQTNEKLFF

V gene: TRBV28
J gene: TRBJ1-1
CDR3 protein: CASRGGQGTEAFF

V gene: TRBV28
J gene: TRBJ2-1
CDR3 protein: CASSSYRGDEQFF

V gene: TRBV2
J gene: TRBJ1-6
CDR3 protein: CASSRQGRNNSPLHF

V gene: TRBV28
J gene: TRBJ2-7
CDR3 protein: CASVPDRLRTYEQYF

V gene: TRBV6-5
J gene: TRBJ1-5
CDR3 protein: CASSYRGWNQPQHF

V gene: TRBV28
J gene: TRBJ2-5
CDR3 protein: CASSPPGLAGAGTQYF

V gene: TRBV4-2
J gene: TRBJ1-2
CDR3 protein: CASSQSSRGKDGYTF

V gene: TRBV3-1/TRBV3-2
J gene: TRBJ1-5
CDR3 protein: CASSQRGPYNQPQHF

V gene: TRBV24-1
J gene: TRBJ2-5
CDR3 protein: CATSDPGQEETQYF

V gene: TRBV5-5
J gene: TRBJ1-2
CDR3 protein: CASSPRDGHAYGYTF

V gene: TRBV7-2
J gene: TRBJ2-5
CDR3 protein: CASRRLAGQETQYF

V gene: TRBV10-3
J gene: TRBJ1-6
CDR3 protein: CAIRDSGYNSPLHF

V gene: TRBV2
J gene: TRBJ1-6
CDR3 protein: CASSLSITLHF

V gene: TRBV27
J gene: TRBJ2-7
CDR3 protein: CASSLYRGEQYF

V gene: TRBV18
J gene: TRBJ2-2
CDR3 protein: CASSPLGQGHTGELFF

V gene: TRBV5-1
J gene: TRBJ2-7
CDR3 protein: CASSSGQGLVEQYF

V gene: TRBV10-3
J gene: TRBJ2-5
CDR3 protein: CAISSSVSGQETQYF

V gene: TRBV7-2
J gene: TRBJ2-1
CDR3 protein: CASSRTTRSYNEQFF

V gene: TRBV6-2/TRBV6-3
J gene: TRBJ2-5
CDR3 protein: CASSYTPGSGRTQETQYF

V gene: TRBV18
J gene: TRBJ1-1
CDR3 protein: CASSRDRGDTEAFF

V gene: TRBV7-9
J gene: TRBJ1-2
CDR3 protein: CASTPTGGAGYTF

V gene: TRBV7-9
J gene: TRBJ2-3
CDR3 protein: CASSLVRLAVSTDTQYF

V gene: TRBV7-9
J gene: TRBJ1-2
CDR3 protein: CASSSIQSNYGYTF

V gene: TRBV7-2
J gene: TRBJ1-1
CDR3 protein: CASSFPWTGKKNTEAFF

V gene: TRBV21-1
J gene: TRBJ2-4
CDR3 protein: CASSKVYKDDPGVLAKNIQYF

V gene: TRBV19
J gene: TRBJ1-3
CDR3 protein: CASSKSGYGNTIYF

V gene: TRBV27
J gene: TRBJ2-5
CDR3 protein: CASSLSLPSTSGSTQYF

V gene: TRBV28
J gene: TRBJ1-2
CDR3 protein: CAYKTGANLGGYTF

V gene: TRBV29-1
J gene: TRBJ1-2
CDR3 protein: CSVGGTAASGYTF

V gene: TRBV5-4
J gene: TRBJ1-2
CDR3 protein: CASSVILDTSYTF

V gene: TRBV6-4
J gene: TRBJ2-3
CDR3 protein: CASSTDRADTQYF

V gene: TRBV5-1
J gene: TRBJ2-5
CDR3 protein: CASSPGLAPQETQYF

V gene: TRBV7-2
J gene: TRBJ1-6
CDR3 protein: CASSLQGRLVSPLHF

V gene: TRBV3-1/TRBV3-2
J gene: TRBJ2-5
CDR3 protein: CASSPGTSGQETQYF

V gene: TRBV7-6
J gene: TRBJ2-7
CDR3 protein: CASSLTQIGTGGYEQYF

V gene: TRBV19
J gene: TRBJ2-5
CDR3 protein: CASSTDDGQTQYF

V gene: TRBV4-2
J gene: TRBJ2-5
CDR3 protein: CASSSQAGGQETQYF

V gene: TRBV9
J gene: TRBJ2-1
CDR3 protein: CASSVAPINTRSEQFF

V gene: TRBV27
J gene: TRBJ1-5
CDR3 protein: CASSPQGGSQPQHF

V gene: TRBV5-1
J gene: TRBJ1-1
CDR3 protein: CASSPSTGVGAEAFF

V gene: TRBV11-1
J gene: TRBJ2-7
CDR3 protein: CASSLAGGAGTSFTYEQYF

V gene: TRBV3-1/TRBV3-2
J gene: TRBJ2-5
CDR3 protein: CASSQLGGPHQETQYF

V gene: TRBV27
J gene: TRBJ2-1
CDR3 protein: CASSLSPGAGDEGGPYNEQFF

V gene: TRBV5-1
J gene: TRBJ2-1
CDR3 protein: CASSLGETAYNEQFF

V gene: TRBV18
J gene: TRBJ1-1
CDR3 protein: CASSPAGKDTEAFF

V gene: TRBV6-5
J gene: TRBJ1-2
CDR3 protein: CASRNQGEAGYTF

V gene: TRBV19
J gene: TRBJ2-1
CDR3 protein: CASNSGSYNEQFF

V gene: TRBV28
J gene: TRBJ2-7
CDR3 protein: CASSMGQSYEQYF

V gene: TRBV4-1
J gene: TRBJ1-2
CDR3 protein: CASSQEPGRYGYTF

V gene: TRBV5-5
J gene: TRBJ2-1
CDR3 protein: CASGRTSRYNEQFF

V gene: TRBV2
J gene: TRBJ2-7
CDR3 protein: CASATSAHYSYEQYF

V gene: TRBV6-5
J gene: TRBJ2-3
CDR3 protein: CASKVPGADTQYF